This TCR beta chain emerged from a study of circulating CD8 cells and anti-PD-1 response in melanoma. Study-wide context: Patients received intravenous nivolumab, 3 mg/kg, every 2 weeks. Anti-PD-1 was first-line therapy for about 55% of the 13 patients. The study's findings and limits: Generally, no replicate experiments were performed.

By share of the sample, this clonotype is large (0.1 to 1%). The antigen remains unidentified. Four subsets defined by PD-1 and/or TIGIT were sorted from live CD3+CD8+TCRalphabeta+ cells. The QIAseq Immune Repertoire TCR panel built the libraries from approximately 15 ng of total RNA. TCRdb passed the reads through MiXCR, listing each CDR3 protein once. There are about a thousand distinct CDR3 sequences in the sample; approximately 8.3% occur only once, and about 17% lies in the top ten. Germline loops: CDR1 MNHEY, CDR2 SMNVEV (reference sequence). The V end was cut by 3 bases, the J end by 5 bases, with 5 bases between. The CDR3 consists of 12 residues.

Source: CD8+ T cells from PBMCs, taken at baseline or after one month of anti-PD-1 therapy (not recorded which). This clonotype originated in a human donor with melanoma. The V call is TRBV27, the J call TRBJ2-1; no firm D call. CDR3: CASSFRNNEQFF. In nucleotides, the CDR3 is TGTGCCAGCAGTTTCCGTAACAATGAGCAGTTCTTC.